The entry that follows covers one T cell receptor (beta chain) sequence. V lost 4 bases and J lost 0; bases outside the gene matches: 8. This CDR3 has 16 residues. Per the germline V gene, CDR1 is MNHNS and CDR2 is SASEGT. The sample is drawn from a study of cytomegalovirus exposure and HLA in healthy donors. A multiplex PCR was run with 60 Vbeta primers and 13 Jbeta primers. TCRdb keeps only in-frame clones here, not all; method: immunoSEQ multiplex PCR. The table records about 59,000 clones, roughly 80% of them present only once. The V gene is TRBV6-1, the J gene TRBJ2-7; TRBD2 matches 8 bases. The TCR was taken from a woman in her 40s in good health and CMV-seronegative. The sequencing input was PBMCs. CDR3 sequence: CASSATSGGSSYEQYF. CDR3 sequence (DNA): TGTGCCAGCAGTGCTACTAGCGGTGGTAGCTCCTACGAGCAGTACTTC.